These 21 T cell receptor beta chains were all obtained from the same sample, sequenced in a study of CD8 T cells in ankylosing spondylitis. TCRdb reprocessed the 5' RACE reads via MiXCR and lists one record per CDR3 protein. The table shows approximately 90,000 distinct CDR3 sequences, with roughly 8.3% occurring only once. The sequencing sample was made of blood, either unsorted or a sorted T cell fraction (not recorded which). The receptor source for this set is a male donor with ankylosing spondylitis or in good health (not recorded which).

This clonotype was observed a handful of times. The V gene is TRBV11-2, the J gene TRBJ1-5; 8 bases agree with TRBD1. The CDR3 is 15 residues long. The germline gives CDR1 SGHAT, CDR2 FQNNGV. The V gene end was trimmed by 4 bases and the J gene end by 6 bases; junction bases not matched to a gene: 8. Here the CDR3 reads CASSSISGGGQPQHF. CDR3 sequence (DNA): TGTGCCAGCAGCTCCATCTCAGGGGGCGGTCAGCCCCAGCATTTT.

This clonotype was picked up many times. The chain combines TRBV24-1 with TRBJ2-1, with D perhaps TRBD2 (6 bases). The CDR3 has 16 amino acids. V dropped 3 bases and J dropped 1 base, with 12 bases sitting between them. Germline assignment: CDR1 KGHDR and CDR2 SFDVKD. CDR3 sequence (DNA): TGTGCCACCAGTGATGCGACTAGTTCGTCCTACAATGAGCAGTTCTTC. Its translation: CATSDATSSSYNEQFF.

This clonotype has ten or more counts. J is TRBJ2-3 and V is TRBV4-1, with TRBD2 matching over 10 bases. From germline, CDR1 is MGHRA and CDR2 YSYEKL. The CDR3 extends over 17 amino acids. Trimming at V came to 1 base and at J to 0 bases, leaving 4 bases not matched to a gene. CDR3: CASSQVLAGLSTDTQYF. The DNA of the CDR3 is TGCGCCAGCAGCCAAGTACTAGCGGGGCTAAGCACAGATACGCAGTATTTT.

This clonotype appeared many times. The rearrangement joins TRBV3-1 to TRBJ1-6; a possible D gene is TRBD1 (5 bases). This CDR3 contains 15 residues. CDR1 LGHDT and CDR2 YNNKEL come from the germline V gene (reference sequence). V gave up 1 base and J gave up 6 bases, with 10 bases separating them. In DNA form, the CDR3 reads TGTGCCAGCAGCCAAGTATCAGGGAGTAATTCACCCCTCCACTTT. It is translated as CASSQVSGSNSPLHF.

The sample holds one count of this clonotype. The gene calls are TRBV7-9 and TRBJ1-1, with D possibly being TRBD1 (5 bases). Germline V gene lookup returns CDR1 SEHNR and CDR2 FQNEAQ (reference sequence). The CDR3 runs 13 residues. V lost 3 bases, J lost 4 bases, and 9 bases lay in between. Here the CDR3 DNA reads TGTGCCAGCAGCTTGGCAGGGCCCACTGAAGCTTTCTTT. It encodes CASSLAGPTEAFF.

This clonotype was detected ten times or more. The chain has TRBV15 and TRBJ2-5; D is undetermined. Germline assignment: CDR1 LNHNV and CDR2 YYDKDF (reference sequence). The CDR3 contains 13 residues. V was trimmed by 0 bases and J by 4 bases, leaving 6 bases between them. The CDR3: CATSRDRSETQYF. For the CDR3, the DNA is TGTGCCACCAGCAGAGATAGATCAGAGACCCAGTACTTC.

This clonotype was observed many times. The chain links TRBV12-3 or TRBV12-4 to TRBJ2-1; a possible D gene is TRBD2 (6 bases). The CDR3 is 13 residues long. With 4 bases removed from V and 6 bases from J, the gap between germline ends came to 10 bases. CDR3 coding DNA: TGTGCCAGCAGTTCCACTAGCCCCAATGAGCAGTTCTTC. It yields the protein CASSSTSPNEQFF.

The chain is built from TRBV7-9 and TRBJ1-3; TRBD1 matches at 9 bases. CDR3 length: 15 amino acids. Germline CDR1 reads SEHNR; CDR2 reads FQNEAQ (reference sequence). The V segment lost 5 bases and the J segment 11 bases; nucleotides outside the gene matches: 13. CDR3 sequence reads: CASSPAGTGSPAIYF. CDR3 sequence (DNA): TGTGCCAGCAGCCCTGCCGGGACAGGGTCCCCCGCCATATATTTT.

The J gene is TRBJ1-1, the V gene TRBV20-1; 7 nucleotides line up with TRBD1. CDR3 length: 11 residues. V lost 5 bases and J lost 4; bases outside the gene matches: 1. Germline V CDR1 and CDR2: DFQATT, SNEGSKA (reference sequence). The CDR3 region has the DNA TGCAGTGCTCAGGGGGTCACTGAAGCTTTCTTT. This translates into CSAQGVTEAFF.

V and J are TRBV3-1 and TRBJ2-2; D unresolved. The germline V gene encodes CDR1 LGHDT and CDR2 YNNKEL (reference sequence). The CDR3 is 14 amino acids. V lost 3 bases to trimming and J lost 6 bases, with 11 bases between them. CDR3 sequence: CASSQVPVPGELFF. In DNA, the CDR3 is TGTGCCAGCAGCCAGGTACCGGTCCCCGGGGAGCTGTTTTTT.

This clonotype was recorded many times. The genes are TRBV7-2 and TRBJ2-5, with D perhaps TRBD1 (5 bases). This CDR3 is built from 14 residues. Germline V CDR1 and CDR2: SGHTA, FQGNSA. V lost 3 bases to trimming and J lost 4 bases, with 12 bases between them. CDR3 in amino acids: CASSFRTIGETQYF. For the CDR3, the DNA is TGTGCCAGCAGCTTTCGGACAATCGGAGAGACCCAGTACTTC.

At least ten counts were recorded for this clonotype. The chain links TRBV29-1 to TRBJ2-5; D gene unclear. Germline values: CDR1 SQVTM, CDR2 ANQGSEA. The CDR3 totals 15 residues. The germline V and J ends were trimmed by 3 bases and 1 base, with 15 bases remaining between them. The CDR3 DNA sequence: TGCAGCGTTGATCCTCTTCTCTCCTCCCAAGAGACCCAGTACTTC. Translating it yields CSVDPLLSSQETQYF.

This clonotype has a count of ten or more. This rearrangement joins TRBV12-3 or TRBV12-4 to TRBJ1-6; TRBD1 agrees at 7 bases. The CDR3 spans 14 residues. V shed 3 bases, J shed 7 bases, and the junction held 3 bases outside the gene matches. The CDR3 sequence is CASSFSRGNSPLHF. The DNA for the CDR3 is TGTGCCAGCAGTTTCTCCAGGGGGAATTCACCCCTCCACTTT.

With respect to this clonotype: Being one base from a much bigger clone, this may be a read error. V usage is TRBV7-6 and J usage is TRBJ1-2, with 7 positions matching TRBD1. There are 16 residues in the CDR3. V gave up 2 bases and J gave up 5 bases; unmatched junction bases: 11. CDR1 and CDR2 (germline): SGHVS, FNYEAQ. The CDR3 region is CASSLLGQVNKYGYTF. DNA of the CDR3: TGTGCCAGCAGCTTACTAGGACAGGTGAATAAATATGGCTACACCTTC.

Ten or more counts support this clonotype. The chain carries TRBV12-3 or TRBV12-4 and TRBJ2-3; D is possibly TRBD1 (5 bases). This CDR3 comprises 14 residues. V shed 3 bases and J shed 2 bases, with 9 bases lying between them. CDR3 loop: CASSLDTFTDTQYF. The CDR3 coding sequence is TGTGCCAGCAGTTTGGACACCTTCACAGATACGCAGTATTTT.

This clonotype has at least ten counts. CDR3: CASSWEAGMLAHNEQFF. Here the CDR3 DNA reads TGTGCCAGCAGCTGGGAAGCCGGGATGTTAGCCCACAATGAGCAGTTCTTC. The chain recombines TRBV12-3 or TRBV12-4 with TRBJ2-1; TRBD2 is a possible D gene (5 bases). The CDR3 loop spans 17 amino acids. The V and J ends lost 6 bases and 5 bases respectively, with 23 bases between them.

This clonotype was detected many times. This chain joins TRBV9 and TRBJ2-3; 8 bases match TRBD2. CDR1 and CDR2 from the germline V gene are SGDLS and YYNGEE. The trim removed 0 bases at V and 4 bases at J, leaving 4 bases unmatched. The CDR3 loop spans 15 amino acids. The CDR3 here is CASSVEREMPDTQYF. As DNA, the CDR3 is TGTGCCAGCAGCGTAGAGCGGGAGATGCCAGATACGCAGTATTTT.

This clonotype was detected many times. The rearrangement joins TRBV27 to TRBJ1-6; D not resolved. V was clipped by 2 bases and J by 7 bases, with 6 bases between them. Germline V gene sequence: CDR1 MNHEY, CDR2 SMNVEV (reference sequence). This CDR3 is 13 amino acids long. The CDR3 DNA reads TGTGCCAGCAGTTTAGCCCAGAATTCACCCCTCCACTTT. Amino acid sequence: CASSLAQNSPLHF.

CDR3 nucleotides: TGTGCCAGCAGCGTGTCGGGACGTCTTGGCTACGAGCAGTACTTC. Translation: CASSVSGRLGYEQYF. The chain has TRBV11-2 and TRBJ2-7; D might be TRBD1 or TRBD2, each matching 5 bases. This CDR3 is built from 15 residues. The V end lost 5 bases, the J end lost 3 bases, and 17 bases lay between the germline ends. Germline V CDR1 and CDR2: SGHAT, FQNNGV. The whole variable domain, filled in from reference TRBV11-2 and TRBJ2-7, reads EAGVAQSPRYKIIEKRQSVAFWCNPISGHATLYWYQQILGQGPKLLIQFQNNGVVDDSQLPKDRFSAERLKGVDSTLKIQPAKLEDSAVYLCASSVSGRLGYEQYFGPGTRLTVT.

This clonotype was observed many times. The chain has TRBV6-2 or TRBV6-3 and TRBJ2-1; TRBD2 might be the D (5 bases). The germline CDR1 and CDR2 sequences are MNHEY and SVGEGT. This CDR3 contains 14 residues. The V end was cut by 1 base, the J end by 7 bases, with 11 bases between. The CDR3 protein is CASSYWTGMNEQFF. The CDR3 DNA sequence: TGTGCCAGCAGTTACTGGACGGGAATGAATGAGCAGTTCTTC.

In its sample, this clonotype was seen many times. This chain uses TRBV20-1 with TRBJ2-3; D call uncertain. The CDR3 contains 12 residues. Trimming removed 5 bases from V and 5 bases from J, with 11 bases in between. Germline V CDR1 and CDR2: DFQATT, SNEGSKA (reference sequence). The CDR3 nucleotides are TGCAGTGCTCCCCCCGTCGGAGATACGCAGTATTTT. This translates into CSAPPVGDTQYF.